The 11 T cell receptor beta chains given below trace back to one sample, sequenced in a study of CD8+CD57+ T cells in acquired aplastic anemia. Sequencing involved patients with CD8+CD57+ cell expansion previously shown by flow cytometry. The use of genomic DNA as template underpinned the TCR beta VDJ and CDR3 profiling. TCRdb independently ran MiXCR on the reads; one entry per CDR3 protein. Of some 170,000 distinct CDR3 sequences listed, around 48% are singletons. Sequenced: sorted CD4+, CD8+, or CD8+CD57+ T cells (not recorded which) from PBMCs. The source is a human donor with aplastic anemia.

The chain links TRBV11-2 to TRBJ2-2; possible D gene TRBD1, 5 bases. The CDR3 has 17 residues. Germline CDR1 SGHAT, CDR2 FQNNGV. V shed 1 base and J shed 0 bases, with 12 bases lying between them. This chain's CDR3 is CASSLGTGLPNTGELFF. The CDR3 coding sequence is TGTGCCAGCAGCTTAGGAACAGGCCTTCCGAACACCGGGGAGCTGTTTTTT.

The sample holds a few counts of this clonotype. The chain links TRBV5-1 to TRBJ2-2; D may correspond to TRBD1 or TRBD2 (5 bases each). V lost 3 bases to trimming and J lost 6 bases, with 9 bases between them. The CDR3 extends over 13 amino acids. Germline V gene sequence: CDR1 SGHRS, CDR2 YFSETQ. As DNA, the CDR3 is TGCGCCAGCAGCTCCCCGGGGCCCGGGGAGCTGTTTTTT. It is translated as CASSSPGPGELFF.

J is TRBJ2-5 and V is TRBV5-1; 8 bases map to TRBD1. The trim removed 9 bases at V and 5 bases at J, leaving 9 bases unmatched. Germline CDR1 and CDR2: SGHRS and YFSETQ. The CDR3 totals 13 residues. The CDR3 DNA reads as TGCGCCACTTCCGGACAGGGATCGGAGACCCAGTACTTC. Translating it yields CATSGQGSETQYF.

The table lists this clonotype with many counts. V usage is TRBV19 and J usage is TRBJ2-3, with D perhaps matching TRBD1 or TRBD2 (5 bases each). CDR3 size: 15 residues. The V and J ends lost 7 bases and 5 bases respectively, with 19 bases between them. CDR1 and CDR2 (germline): LNHDA, SQIVND (reference sequence). The CDR3, as DNA: TGTGCCAGTACCCCAGGGACGGCCTTTGGAGATACGCAGTATTTT. Protein product: CASTPGTAFGDTQYF.

This chain joins TRBV10-1 and TRBJ1-2; no definite D call. Germline V gene sequence: CDR1 WNHNN, CDR2 SYGVQD (reference sequence). The CDR3 runs to 13 residues. V lost 7 bases and J lost 9, with 18 bases in between. The chain's CDR3 is CASISLAADCYTF. CDR3 sequence (DNA): TGCGCCAGCATCTCCCTGGCGGCCGACTGCTACACCTTC.

This clonotype was observed at least ten times. V is TRBV11-2 and J is TRBJ2-1, with D tentatively TRBD1 (6 bases). Germline V lookup: CDR1 SGHAT, CDR2 FQNNGV. CDR3 length: 13 amino acids. Trimming took off 1 base at V and 10 bases at J, with 11 bases between the two ends. CDR3 nucleotides: TGTGCCAGCAGCTTAGTGAAACAGGGCGAGCAGTTCTTC. Its protein product is CASSLVKQGEQFF.

This clonotype has a count of ten or more. The chain joins TRBV12-3 or TRBV12-4 to TRBJ2-1; TRBD2 might be the D (5 bases). V lost 4 bases and J lost 4, with 8 bases in between. The CDR3 consists of 13 residues. CDR3 sequence reads: CASSSDWYNEQFF. The CDR3 nucleotides read TGTGCCAGCAGTTCGGACTGGTACAATGAGCAGTTCTTC.

The CDR3 nucleotides read TGTGCCAGCAGCTTAGTTCTTGGTCAGCCCCAGCATTTT. It translates to CASSLVLGQPQHF. The V call is TRBV7-2, the J call TRBJ1-5; no firm D call. This CDR3 has 13 residues. Germline CDR1 reads SGHTA; CDR2 reads FQGNSA. The ends were cut back, 1 base at V and 6 bases at J, with 7 bases in the middle.

The gene calls are TRBV29-1 and TRBJ2-7; D gene unclear. CDR3 size: 13 residues. V lost 0 bases to trimming and J lost 6 bases, with 12 bases between them. The germline V gene has CDR1 SQVTM and CDR2 ANQGSEA. CDR3 sequence: CSVEEKTHTEQYF. CDR3 bases: TGCAGCGTTGAAGAAAAGACCCATACCGAGCAGTACTTC.

This clonotype was seen ten or more times. The V and J genes are TRBV20-1 and TRBJ2-1; D ambiguous. The CDR3 is 13 amino acids. The ends were cut back, 4 bases at V and 7 bases at J, with 14 bases in the middle. Germline V gene lookup returns CDR1 DFQATT and CDR2 SNEGSKA (reference sequence). In nucleotides, the CDR3 is TGCAGTGCTACAAGCATGGTGGTGAATGAGCAGTTCTTC. Residues: CSATSMVVNEQFF.

This clonotype has ten or more counts. This sequence joins TRBV2 and TRBJ1-1; TRBD1 is a possible D gene (6 bases). V lost 6 bases and J lost 7, with 18 bases in between. Per the germline V gene, CDR1 is SNHLY and CDR2 is FYNNEI. CDR3 length: 14 residues. The CDR3 DNA reads as TGTGCCAGCAGAGATACAGGGATAGCTATTGAAGCTTTCTTT. Its protein product is CASRDTGIAIEAFF.